This entry lists 27 T cell receptor beta chains sequenced from one sample in a study of regulatory T cells in long-lasting Graves disease. Time point specified: persistent/refractory GD, antithyroid drugs over 5 years with positive TRAb. Extracted PBMC RNA gave rise to the TCR library. In building TCR beta libraries, iRepertoire HTBI primers were used together with Arm-PCR of CDR3 regions. Using its own MiXCR run on the multiplex PCR reads, TCRdb lists one record per CDR3 protein. Among 400,000 to 500,000 distinct CDR3 sequences listed, 20% to 25% were seen once. The specimen was peripheral blood mononuclear cells (PBMCs), collected when the disease was refractory, from a patient treated with antithyroid drugs. Source of these receptors: a female donor with Graves disease.

At least ten counts were recorded for this clonotype. The V call is TRBV28, the J call TRBJ1-5; possible D gene TRBD1, 5 bases. This CDR3 has 16 amino acids. V gave up 8 bases and J gave up 6 bases, with 23 bases separating them. Germline CDR1 MDHEN, CDR2 SYDVKM. Here the CDR3 DNA reads TGTGCCAGCCACCTCGGGGTCCATAGAGGGGTTCAGCCCCAGCATTTT. It is translated as CASHLGVHRGVQPQHF.

This clonotype was detected a few times. This rearrangement joins TRBV20-1 to TRBJ2-2, with TRBD2 matching 13 bases. This CDR3 contains 15 residues. CDR1 is DFQATT, CDR2 SNEGSKA, per germline (reference sequence). V gave up 5 bases and J gave up 5 bases; unmatched junction bases: 5. The CDR3 is CSAPRGLAGTGELFF. The CDR3 DNA follows: TGCAGTGCTCCTAGGGGACTAGCGGGGACCGGGGAGCTGTTTTTT.

At least ten counts were recorded for this clonotype. The J gene is TRBJ1-1, the V gene TRBV28; tentatively, D is TRBD1 (6 bases). This CDR3 spans 13 amino acids. CDR1 and CDR2 from the germline V gene are MDHEN and SYDVKM. Trimming removed 6 bases from V and 5 bases from J, with 13 bases in between. The CDR3 here is CASRTRGGTEAFF. CDR3 nucleotide sequence: TGTGCCAGCAGGACCAGGGGTGGAACTGAAGCTTTCTTT.

This clonotype was seen just once. This chain joins TRBV18 and TRBJ1-2; D uncertain. Per the germline V gene, CDR1 is KGHSH and CDR2 is LQKENI. The CDR3 is 13 amino acids. Trimming pared 0 bases from V and 7 bases from J, leaving 9 bases between. The CDR3 loop reads CASSPPGRPGYTF. The DNA of the CDR3 is TGTGCCAGCTCACCACCGGGAAGGCCTGGCTACACCTTC.

This chain connects TRBV15 to TRBJ2-3; TRBD2 matches 9 bases. The V gene end was trimmed by 5 bases and the J gene end by 5 bases; junction bases not matched to a gene: 17. Per germline, CDR1 LNHNV and CDR2 YYDKDF (reference sequence). The CDR3 spans 18 residues. The CDR3 loop reads CATSEEERAGGARDTQYF. CDR3 sequence (DNA): TGTGCCACCAGCGAGGAGGAACGGGCGGGAGGGGCCAGAGATACGCAGTATTTT.

This clonotype was detected only a few times. The J gene is TRBJ2-7, the V gene TRBV4-1; TRBD1 matches at 7 bases. In germline, CDR1 is MGHRA, CDR2 YSYEKL. The CDR3 length is 15 residues. V lost 4 bases and J lost 1; bases outside the gene matches: 7. The CDR3 loop reads CASSPTGTDSYEQYF. The CDR3 DNA sequence: TGCGCCAGCAGCCCTACCGGGACAGATTCCTACGAGCAGTACTTC.

In this sample, this clonotype turned up many times. The J gene is TRBJ2-5, the V gene TRBV20-1; D uncertain. This CDR3 contains 12 residues. Trimming took 6 bases from V and 5 from J, leaving 13 bases between them. CDR1 and CDR2 from the germline V gene are DFQATT and SNEGSKA (reference sequence). This CDR3 reads CSAGSNTETQYF. The CDR3 DNA sequence: TGCAGTGCCGGTTCTAACACCGAGACCCAGTACTTC.

The sample holds a few counts of this clonotype. The CDR3 nucleotides read TGCGCCAGCAGCTTGGGATATGGGAGTCCTGAAGCTTTCTTT. Protein product: CASSLGYGSPEAFF. The V call is TRBV5-1, the J call TRBJ1-1; D gene unclear. The CDR3 is made up of 14 amino acids. CDR1 is SGHRS and CDR2 is YFSETQ in the germline V gene. V lost 0 bases and J lost 6, with 12 bases in between. Filled out from reference TRBV5-1 and TRBJ1-1, the complete variable domain reads KAGVTQTPRYLIKTRGQQVTLSCSPISGHRSVSWYQQTPGQGLQFLFEYFSETQRNKGNFPGRFSGRQFSNSRSEMNVSTLELGDSALYLCASSLGYGSPEAFFGQGTRLTVV.

This clonotype occurred a few times. This chain connects TRBV10-3 to TRBJ1-6, with 7 positions matching TRBD1. After removal of 2 bases from V and 5 bases from J, the junction contained 3 bases not matched to a gene. The CDR3 length is 15 residues. Germline values: CDR1 ENHRY, CDR2 SYGVKD. The CDR3 bases are TGTGCCATCAGTGAGGACAGGGATAATAATTCACCCCTCCACTTT. Translated: CAISEDRDNNSPLHF.

The table lists this clonotype with many counts. The CDR3 bases are TGTGCCAGCAGCTTTCACGCGGGGACTCTCGAGACCCAGTACTTC. Its protein product is CASSFHAGTLETQYF. The chain links TRBV13 to TRBJ2-5, with D possibly being TRBD2 (6 bases). The V end was cut by 3 bases, the J end by 5 bases, with 16 bases between. Looked up from germline, CDR1 is PRHDT and CDR2 is FYEKMQ (reference sequence). This CDR3 spans 15 amino acids.

The chain uses TRBV7-9 and TRBJ2-7; weak D call: TRBD2 (5 bases). Trimming stripped 4 bases from V and 0 bases from J, with 19 bases between. This CDR3 is 17 amino acids long. Germline V gene sequence: CDR1 SEHNR, CDR2 FQNEAQ (reference sequence). The CDR3 is CASSSSDLATHSYEQYF. For the CDR3, the DNA is TGTGCCAGCAGCTCCTCAGATTTAGCGACCCACTCCTACGAGCAGTACTTC. The full variable domain, with the rest looked up from reference TRBV7-9 and TRBJ2-7, is DTGVSQNPRHKITKRGQNVTFRCDPISEHNRLYWYRQTLGQGPEFLTYFQNEAQLEKSRLLSDRFSAERPKGSFSTLEIQRTEQGDSAMYLCASSSSDLATHSYEQYFGPGTRLTVT.

This rearrangement joins TRBV19 to TRBJ1-2; D perhaps matches TRBD1 (5 bases). The CDR3 is 13 amino acids. Trimming cost V 1 base and J 6 bases, with 9 bases left between them. CDR1 LNHDA and CDR2 SQIVND come from the germline V gene (reference sequence). The CDR3 protein is CASSIAAGNGYTF. Here the CDR3 DNA reads TGTGCCAGTAGTATAGCCGCAGGGAATGGCTACACCTTC.

The CDR3 spells CASSHSGSTIPYEQYF. CDR3 nucleotide sequence: TGTGCCAGCAGCCATTCCGGGTCCACCATCCCCTACGAGCAGTACTTC. V gene TRBV3-1 combines with J gene TRBJ2-7; D call uncertain. The ends were cut back, 3 bases at V and 2 bases at J, with 17 bases in the middle. CDR1 LGHDT and CDR2 YNNKEL come from the germline V gene (reference sequence). The CDR3 has 16 residues.

The rearrangement uses TRBV4-1 and TRBJ1-5, with TRBD1 as a possible D gene (5 bases). Per the germline V gene, CDR1 is MGHRA and CDR2 is YSYEKL. The V end was cut by 1 base, the J end by 7 bases, with 17 bases between. The CDR3 length is 16 residues. The CDR3 is CASSQGPTGGGQPQHF. The CDR3, as DNA: TGCGCCAGCAGCCAAGGACCTACGGGGGGGGGGCAGCCCCAGCATTTT.

The chain carries TRBV7-9 and TRBJ2-7; 9 bases agree with TRBD1. CDR1 and CDR2 from the germline V gene are SEHNR and FQNEAQ (reference sequence). Unmatched junction bases numbered 13, after V lost 5 bases and J lost 8 bases. The CDR3 is 15 amino acids. The DNA for the CDR3 is TGTGCCAGCAGCCACAGGGGGCCCCGACCCTTCCAGCAGTACTTC. This codes for CASSHRGPRPFQQYF.

The table lists this clonotype with a few counts. The rearrangement uses TRBV6-1 and TRBJ1-6; D remains unclear. The CDR3 loop spans 13 amino acids. V shed 5 bases and J shed 6 bases, with 8 bases lying between them. The V gene's germline CDR1 is MNHNS and CDR2 SASEGT. The CDR3 nucleotides are TGTGCCAGCAGTCCCGAGCCTAATTCACCCCTCCACTTT. Translated, it gives CASSPEPNSPLHF.

This clonotype was detected ten times or more. V is TRBV28 and J is TRBJ1-2, with 7 positions matching TRBD1. Trimming took 3 bases from V and 0 from J; bases not matched to a gene: 4. This CDR3 is built from 15 residues. Germline loops: CDR1 MDHEN, CDR2 SYDVKM. This CDR3 reads CASSLGQLSNYGYTF. CDR3 in DNA: TGTGCCAGCAGTTTGGGACAGCTCTCTAACTATGGCTACACCTTC.

This clonotype showed up many times. The chain carries TRBV28 and TRBJ1-2; no clear D. V dropped 0 bases and J dropped 1 base, with 9 bases sitting between them. The CDR3 is 15 residues long. From germline, CDR1 is MDHEN and CDR2 SYDVKM. CDR3 residues: CASSLWGGDNYGYTF. CDR3 coding DNA: TGTGCCAGCAGTTTATGGGGCGGGGATAACTATGGCTACACCTTC.

The chain has TRBV28 and TRBJ1-6; 8 positions agree with TRBD1. In germline, CDR1 is MDHEN, CDR2 SYDVKM. The CDR3 length is 15 residues. Losses at the gene ends were 5 bases for V and 7 bases for J; bases not matched to a gene: 7. The CDR3 DNA reads as TGTGCCAGCAGTCTCCTGGACAGGGACAATTCACCCCTCCACTTT. Residues: CASSLLDRDNSPLHF.

V is TRBV5-1 and J is TRBJ1-1; no clear D. This CDR3 is 16 amino acids long. Deletions cut 5 bases from V and 0 bases from J, with 17 bases between. Per the germline V gene, CDR1 is SGHRS and CDR2 is YFSETQ. In nucleotides, the CDR3 is TGCGCCAGCAGTCTCAATGGGAATGGATTGAACACTGAAGCTTTCTTT. This encodes CASSLNGNGLNTEAFF.

Details on this clonotype: A much larger clone lies a single base off, so this may be a read error. Because it lacks the conserved phenylalanine or tryptophan at the end, this CDR3 is likely a read error. The chain combines TRBV7-8 with TRBJ2-5; 9 bases are a match to TRBD1. Trimming removed 5 bases from V and 4 bases from J; junction bases left unmatched: 8. This CDR3 has 15 residues. Germline V gene lookup returns CDR1 SGHVS and CDR2 FQNEAQ. The CDR3 region has the DNA TGTGCCAGCAGCCGAAGAACAGGGGGCAGAGAGACCCAGTACCTC. It translates to CASSRRTGGRETQYL.

The chain carries TRBV4-1 and TRBJ2-7, with TRBD1 matching over 12 bases. The CDR3 has 15 residues. Germline CDR1 and CDR2: MGHRA and YSYEKL. The ends lost 4 bases at V and 7 bases at J; junction bases unmatched: 8. The CDR3 nucleotides are TGCGCCAGCAGCCGTGCGGGACAGGGGGCGATTGAGCAGTACTTC. The encoded protein is CASSRAGQGAIEQYF.

About this clonotype itself: A read error is possible here, since a much larger clone lies one base away. V is TRBV7-9 and J is TRBJ1-4; the D gene is possibly TRBD1 (6 bases). The CDR3 sequence is 15 residues long. Per the germline V gene, CDR1 is SEHNR and CDR2 is FQNEAQ (reference sequence). The CDR3 spells CASSTGLSTNEKLLF. CDR3 sequence (DNA): TGTGCCAGCTCGACAGGCCTATCAACTAATGAAAAACTGCTTTTT.

The chain links TRBV18 to TRBJ2-7; D possibly uses TRBD1 or TRBD2 (5 bases each). With 4 bases removed from V and 3 bases from J, the gap between germline ends came to 16 bases. Germline V lookup: CDR1 KGHSH, CDR2 LQKENI. The CDR3 extends over 15 amino acids. CDR3 region: CASSRSRDGVYEQYF. The CDR3 DNA is TGTGCCAGCTCACGGTCCCGGGACGGTGTCTACGAGCAGTACTTC.

Only a few counts were recorded for this clonotype. CDR3 loop: CAISASQDYGYTF. CDR3 in DNA: TGTGCCATCAGTGCTTCACAGGACTATGGCTACACCTTC. The J gene is TRBJ1-2, the V gene TRBV10-3, with D possibly TRBD1 on 5 matching bases. This CDR3 spans 13 amino acids. Germline V gene sequence: CDR1 ENHRY, CDR2 SYGVKD. V lost 4 bases and J lost 3, with 9 bases in between.

As for this clonotype: One base away lies a much larger clone, so this may be a sequencing read error. This chain connects TRBV6-2 or TRBV6-3 to TRBJ1-2, with D possibly being TRBD1 (6 bases). The CDR3 covers 13 residues. Trimming took off 7 bases at V and 6 bases at J, with 15 bases between the two ends. Germline V gene data show CDR1 as MNHEY and CDR2 as SVGEGT. CDR3 sequence (DNA): TGTGCCAGCACCAGGGGCAGGGAGCATGGCTACACCTTC. It is translated as CASTRGREHGYTF.

This clonotype was recorded many times. The chain has TRBV20-1 and TRBJ1-1; 8 bases align to TRBD1. J lost 10 bases, V lost 6 bases, and 7 bases had no gene match. The CDR3 consists of 11 residues. Germline V gene lookup returns CDR1 DFQATT and CDR2 SNEGSKA (reference sequence). CDR3 sequence reads: CSADRGAGAFF. The CDR3 nucleotides read TGCAGTGCCGACAGGGGCGCGGGAGCTTTCTTT.